A selection of T cell receptor beta chains follows, all from one sample in a study of CD8 T cells in ankylosing spondylitis. TCRdb re-called the 5' RACE reads with MiXCR, one entry per CDR3 protein. The sample lists roughly 180,000 distinct CDR3 sequences, roughly 13% occurring once. The sequencing input was blood, either unsorted or a sorted T cell fraction (not recorded which). The receptor set was obtained from a female donor with ankylosing spondylitis or in good health (not recorded which). The CDR3 runs from the conserved cysteine through the conserved F or W. The order of the fields is V gene, CDR3 protein.

>TRBV20-1
CSARGPNTEAFF
>TRBV7-2
CASSTVAPDTQYF
>TRBV19
CASSIGTDGELFF
>TRBV7-2
CASSSGGGANEKLFF
>TRBV4-2
CASSTQRGTSGPFTDTQYF
>TRBV7-2
CASSLVSSSGVYNEQFF
>TRBV20-1
CSAWREDTGELFF
>TRBV5-1
CASSFGRESSYNEQFF
>TRBV9
CASSVNLDRGYGYTF
>TRBV9
CASSGDNNSPLHF
>TRBV7-2
CASSLRDSLYEQYF
>TRBV7-2
CASSSSGLIYEQYF
>TRBV29-1
CSVEFAGQGRIEQFF
>TRBV11-2
CASSLATGLQYF
>TRBV7-9
CASIGRGGADTQYF
>TRBV21-1
CASSIRTRLAEILNEQFF
>TRBV29-1
CSVSRETTNEKLFF
>TRBV3-1
CASSQAGRAFF
>TRBV11-2
CASSLGAGLAASTDTQYF
>TRBV28
CASSPWEGPQPQHF
>TRBV9
CASSVDQPNEQFF
>TRBV12-3/TRBV12-4
CASSLGQGSEQYF
>TRBV24-1
CATSDADGKNTEAFF
>TRBV20-1
CSVSRQGNQPQHF
>TRBV14
CASSHTGTSVFEQYF
>TRBV7-9
CASSQQSQGGYTF
>TRBV20-1
CSAWTSGNSYEQYF
>TRBV5-1
CASSLATETQYF
>TRBV20-1
CSARGAGPGANVLTF
>TRBV5-1
CASSQQSDTNEQFF